These T cell receptor beta chains were read from a single sample in a study of blood T cell repertoires in COVID-19. TCRdb keeps only in-frame clones here, not all; method: immunoSEQ multiplex PCR. The profile covers a few hundred thousand clones, with nearly 90% appearing a single time and 3% to 3.5% taken by the ten largest. Sequenced material: peripheral blood. The receptors shown here come from a man aged 18 to 29 with active or convalescent COVID-19. Each CDR3 is given without its conserved first and last residue.

CDR3aa	v_gene	j_gene
ASRLTGGANYGYT	TRBV13	TRBJ1-2
ASSVEAHYGYT	TRBV9	TRBJ1-2
ASSGWDRVDTGELF	TRBV10-2	TRBJ2-2
ASSVTGGINEKLF	TRBV9	TRBJ1-4
ASSQEGGTCNQPQH	TRBV14	TRBJ1-5
ASSQVATGVNTEAF	TRBV4-3	TRBJ1-1
ATSRGVSYEQY	TRBV15	TRBJ2-7
ASSLREWTEAF	TRBV27	TRBJ1-1
ASSWRKPTDTQY	TRBV11-2	TRBJ2-3
ASSFLVNEQF	TRBV7-8	TRBJ2-1
ASSQQVNQPQH	TRBV6-2/TRBV6-3	TRBJ1-5
ASTTDRGRPEAF	TRBV2	TRBJ1-1
ASSPTVSSYNEQF	TRBV6-5	TRBJ2-1
ASSLGRAEQY	TRBV12-3/TRBV12-4	TRBJ2-7
ASSLLGGDGEQF	TRBV7-3	TRBJ2-1
ASSLGGRAEETQY	TRBV11-3	TRBJ2-5
ATSRVPSGPTDTQY	TRBV15	TRBJ2-3
ASSRYRVDEKLF	TRBV27	TRBJ1-4
ASRLTGGNMNTEAF	TRBV5-1	TRBJ1-1
ASSPPDVQGVYGYT	TRBV18	TRBJ1-2
ASSVDVENSPLH	TRBV9	TRBJ1-6
AMQDRENTEAF	TRBV6-6	TRBJ1-1
ASSGRTLNSPLH	TRBV19	TRBJ1-6
ASRQGAEKLF	TRBV2	TRBJ1-4
ASSSLTGLNGYT	TRBV7-9	TRBJ1-2
SASPTSGDLNEQF	TRBV20-1	TRBJ2-1
ASSRTDTDTQY	TRBV19	TRBJ2-3
ASSRLRSTGNSNYGYT	TRBV11-2	TRBJ1-2
ASSIDLSGRNQPQH	TRBV19	TRBJ1-5
ASSVGRNTIY	TRBV7-9	TRBJ1-3
AISGAHEQY	TRBV10-3	TRBJ2-7
ASSLLLAGAYNEQF	TRBV7-2	TRBJ2-1
ASSAIRTSGRAPRNEQF	TRBV11-2	TRBJ2-1
ASSLGLAGGHNEQF	TRBV11-2	TRBJ2-1
ASTFREGVNGYT	TRBV19	TRBJ1-2
ASSFRQGLSSYEQY	TRBV13	TRBJ2-7
ASSRDRVGTF	TRBV28	TRBJ1-1